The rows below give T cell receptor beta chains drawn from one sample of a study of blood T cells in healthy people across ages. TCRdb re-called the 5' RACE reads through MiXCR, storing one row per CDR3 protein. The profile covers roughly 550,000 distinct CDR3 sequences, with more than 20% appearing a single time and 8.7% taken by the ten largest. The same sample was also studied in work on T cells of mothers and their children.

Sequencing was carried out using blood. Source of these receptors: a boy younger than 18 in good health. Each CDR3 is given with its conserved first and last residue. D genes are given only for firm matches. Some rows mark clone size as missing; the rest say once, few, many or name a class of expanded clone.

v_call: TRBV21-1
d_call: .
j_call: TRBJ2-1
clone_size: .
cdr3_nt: TGTGCCAGCAGCACCGACCGGGACTGCCCGGCGTATGAGCAGTTCTTC
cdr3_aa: CASSTDRDCPAYEQFF

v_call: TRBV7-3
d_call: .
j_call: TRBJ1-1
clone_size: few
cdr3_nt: TGTGCCAGCAGCTTAACCGCCCCGGGCGGGGCGTATACTGAAGCTTTCTTT
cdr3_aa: CASSLTAPGGAYTEAFF

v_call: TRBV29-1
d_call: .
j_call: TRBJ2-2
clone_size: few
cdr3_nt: TGCAGCGTTGAAGGGAACACCGGGGAGCTGTTTTTT
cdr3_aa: CSVEGNTGELFF

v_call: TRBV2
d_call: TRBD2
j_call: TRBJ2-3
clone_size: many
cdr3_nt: TGTGCCAGCGGTAAAGCGGGGGGCACAGATACGCAGTATTTT
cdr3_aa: CASGKAGGTDTQYF

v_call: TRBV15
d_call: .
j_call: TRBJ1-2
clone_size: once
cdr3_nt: TGTGCCACCAGCAGACAGAGGACAGAGATCTATGGCTACACCTTC
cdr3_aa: CATSRQRTEIYGYTF

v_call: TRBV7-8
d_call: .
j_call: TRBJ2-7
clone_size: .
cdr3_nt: TGTGCCAGCAGCTTAGTATTGGGCCAGGCTGTTTACGAGCAGTACTTC
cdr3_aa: CASSLVLGQAVYEQYF

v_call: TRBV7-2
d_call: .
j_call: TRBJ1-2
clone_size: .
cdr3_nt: TGTGGCAGCAGCTCTATGGGCCAAGAAAGGGGCTACACCTTC
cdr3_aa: CGSSSMGQERGYTF

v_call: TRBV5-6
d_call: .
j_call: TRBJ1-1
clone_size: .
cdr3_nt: TGTGCCAGCAGCTTGGGAGTCGGGCGGCCGAACACTGAAGCTTTCTTT
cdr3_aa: CASSLGVGRPNTEAFF

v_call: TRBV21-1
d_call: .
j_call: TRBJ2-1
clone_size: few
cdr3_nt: TGTGCCAGCAACAGTCCGGGACAGGTCTACAATGAGCAGTTCTTC
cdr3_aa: CASNSPGQVYNEQFF

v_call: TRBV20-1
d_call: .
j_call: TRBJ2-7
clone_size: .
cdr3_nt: TGCAGTGCTAGAGTCCCAGGGAGCTACGAGCAGTACTTC
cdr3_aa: CSARVPGSYEQYF

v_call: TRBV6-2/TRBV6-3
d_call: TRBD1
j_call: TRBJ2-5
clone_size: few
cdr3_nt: TGTGCCAGCAGTCGGCGCCCAGGGGGAACTAATGAGCAGTACTTC
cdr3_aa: CASSRRPGGTNEQYF

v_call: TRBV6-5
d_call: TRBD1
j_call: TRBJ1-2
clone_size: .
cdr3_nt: TGTGCCAGCAGACCTTCCGGGACAGGGAACTATGGCTACACCTTC
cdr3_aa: CASRPSGTGNYGYTF

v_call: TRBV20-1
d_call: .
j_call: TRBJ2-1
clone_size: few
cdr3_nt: TGCAGTGCTAGAGATCTCCGGCTCCTTAGGCAGTTCTTC
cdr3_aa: CSARDLRLLRQFF

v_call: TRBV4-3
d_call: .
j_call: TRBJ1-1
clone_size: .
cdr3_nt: TGCGCCAGCAGCCAAGGAACGGTCCTAAGAGGAACTTTCTTT
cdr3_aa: CASSQGTVLRGTFF

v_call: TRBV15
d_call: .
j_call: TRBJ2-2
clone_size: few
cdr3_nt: TGTGCCACCAGCAACTCAGGGGCCATGAACTCCGGGGAGCTGTTTTTT
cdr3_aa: CATSNSGAMNSGELFF

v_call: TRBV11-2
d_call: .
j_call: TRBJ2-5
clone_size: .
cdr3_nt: TGTGCCAGCAGCCACAATGTGGGGCAAGAGACCCAGTACTTC
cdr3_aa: CASSHNVGQETQYF

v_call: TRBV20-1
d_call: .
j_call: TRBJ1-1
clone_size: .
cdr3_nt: TGCAGTGCTAGAGATAACAGCCCTGAAGCTTTCTTT
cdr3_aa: CSARDNSPEAFF

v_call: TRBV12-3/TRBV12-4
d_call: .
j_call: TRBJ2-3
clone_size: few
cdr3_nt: TGTGCCAGCAGCGGTCAGACTAGCACAGATACGCAGTATTTT
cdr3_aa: CASSGQTSTDTQYF

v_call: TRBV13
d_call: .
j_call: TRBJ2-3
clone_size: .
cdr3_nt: TGTGCCAGCAGCCCCGGGACCGGAGATACGCAGTATTTT
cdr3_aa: CASSPGTGDTQYF

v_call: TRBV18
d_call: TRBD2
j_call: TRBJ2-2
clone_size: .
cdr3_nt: TGTGCCAGCTCACCACTAGCGGGGCGGAACACCGGGGAGCTGTTTTTT
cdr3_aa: CASSPLAGRNTGELFF

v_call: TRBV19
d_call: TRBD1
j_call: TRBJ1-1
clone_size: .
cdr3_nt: TGTGTCAGTTCTGGACAGGGGAACACTGAAGCTTTCTTT
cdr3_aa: CVSSGQGNTEAFF

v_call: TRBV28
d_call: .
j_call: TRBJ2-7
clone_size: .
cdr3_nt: TGTGCCTCCGTTGGAAGCCGCTATTCCTACGAGCAGTACTTC
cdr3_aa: CASVGSRYSYEQYF

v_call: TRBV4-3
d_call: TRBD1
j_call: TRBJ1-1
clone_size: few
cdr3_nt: TGCGCCAGCAGCACCAGACAGGGAGTGAACACTGAAGCTTTCTTT
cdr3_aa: CASSTRQGVNTEAFF

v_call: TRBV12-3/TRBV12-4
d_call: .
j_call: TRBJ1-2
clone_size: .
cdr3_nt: TGTGCCAGCAGTGGGGGTAGGTTCGGAGGAACTAACTATGGCTACACCTTC
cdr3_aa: CASSGGRFGGTNYGYTF

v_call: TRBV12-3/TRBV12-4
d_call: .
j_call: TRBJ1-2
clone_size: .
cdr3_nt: TGTGCCGGCAGTTCCCGATCGGAGGATCCGGATGGCTACACCTTC
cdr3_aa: CAGSSRSEDPDGYTF

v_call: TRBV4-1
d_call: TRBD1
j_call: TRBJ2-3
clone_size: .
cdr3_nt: TGCGCCACTCAACCAGGGGGAAGCACAGATACGCAGTATTTT
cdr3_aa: CATQPGGSTDTQYF

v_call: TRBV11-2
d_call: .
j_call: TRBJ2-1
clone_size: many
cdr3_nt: TGTGCCAGCAGTTACAGTGACAATGAGCAGTTCTTC
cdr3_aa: CASSYSDNEQFF

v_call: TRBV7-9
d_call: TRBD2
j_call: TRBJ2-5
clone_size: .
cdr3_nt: TGTGCCAGCAGGGCACTAGCGAAAGAGACCCAGTACTTC
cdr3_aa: CASRALAKETQYF

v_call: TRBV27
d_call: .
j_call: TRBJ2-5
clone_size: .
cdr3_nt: TGTGCCAGCAGTTTACAGGCAGCTTTCCAAGAGACCCAGTACTTC
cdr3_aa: CASSLQAAFQETQYF

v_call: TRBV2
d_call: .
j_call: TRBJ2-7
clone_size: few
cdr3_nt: TGTGCCAGCAGGAATCAGGGACCCCTACGCGAGCAGTACTTC
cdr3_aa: CASRNQGPLREQYF

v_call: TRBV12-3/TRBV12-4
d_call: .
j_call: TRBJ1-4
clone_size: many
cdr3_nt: TGTGCCAGCAGGCCGGGAATTAATGAAAAACTGTTTTTT
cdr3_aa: CASRPGINEKLFF

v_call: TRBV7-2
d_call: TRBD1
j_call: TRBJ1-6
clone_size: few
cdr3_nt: TGTGCCAGCAGCCTAAGGACAGGGACCAATTCACCCCTCCACTTT
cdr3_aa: CASSLRTGTNSPLHF

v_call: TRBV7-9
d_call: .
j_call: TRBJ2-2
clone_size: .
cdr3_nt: TGTGCCAGCAGCCACAACGTCAAAGTTACGAACACCGGGGAGCTGTTTTTT
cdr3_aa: CASSHNVKVTNTGELFF